Below, 2 T cell receptor beta chains from the same sample are listed, as sequenced in a study of T cell repertoires in cytomegalovirus infection. No antigen is known for these receptors. MiXCR was run by TCRdb on the reads, yielding one entry per CDR3 protein. The sample lists roughly 990,000 distinct CDR3 sequences, approximately 30% occurring once. The sequencing used cultured CD8+ T cells from PBMCs, collected from culture after CMV antigen stimulation. The source is a human donor in good health (CMV status not recorded). Some clones in this sample may be carry-over from other donors' samples.

The gene calls are TRBV18 and TRBJ2-5; 12 bases are a match to TRBD2. The V gene end was trimmed by 3 bases and the J gene end by 3 bases; junction bases not matched to a gene: 20. This CDR3 comprises 21 residues. Germline V CDR1 and CDR2: KGHSH, LQKENI. The CDR3 DNA is TGTGCCAGCTCACCTAAGGACAGATCCAGACTAGCGGGGGCCGGGGAAGAGACCCAGTACTTC. As protein: CASSPKDRSRLAGAGEETQYF.

This clonotype was recorded at least ten times. Germline is not matched at one junction end, which may reflect a read error. The rearrangement joins TRBV7-8 to TRBJ2-1; D is ambiguous. CDR3 length equals 12 residues. Per the germline V gene, CDR1 is SGHVS and CDR2 is FQNEAQ. The CDR3 DNA reads TGTGCCAGCTTCGACTCCAACAATGAGCAGTTCTTC. It encodes CASFDSNNEQFF.